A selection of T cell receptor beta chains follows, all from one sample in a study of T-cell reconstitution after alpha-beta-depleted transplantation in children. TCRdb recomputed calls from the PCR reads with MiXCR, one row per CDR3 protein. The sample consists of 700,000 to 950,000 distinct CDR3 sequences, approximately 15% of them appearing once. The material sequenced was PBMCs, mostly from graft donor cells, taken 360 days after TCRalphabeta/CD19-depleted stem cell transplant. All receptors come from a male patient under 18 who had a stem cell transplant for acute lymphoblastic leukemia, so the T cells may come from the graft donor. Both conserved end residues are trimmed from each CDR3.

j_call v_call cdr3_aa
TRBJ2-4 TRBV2 ASSEAGGEIAKNIQY
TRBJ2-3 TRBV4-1 ASSQEPGTSGSPDTQY
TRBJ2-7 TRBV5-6 ASSLRHSYEQY
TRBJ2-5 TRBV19 ASSWDRGGETQY
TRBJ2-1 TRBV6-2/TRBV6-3 ASSYGTSGSIYEQF
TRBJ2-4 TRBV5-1 ASSTGAKNIQY
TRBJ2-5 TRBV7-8 ASSLASGAGETQY
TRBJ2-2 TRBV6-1 ASRERDTGELF
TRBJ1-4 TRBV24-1 ATSVAAGTGDEKLF
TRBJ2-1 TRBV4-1 ASSQLAGVINEQF
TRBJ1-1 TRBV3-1 ASSQLLMNTEAF
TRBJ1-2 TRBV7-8 ASSPDRGFLYGYT
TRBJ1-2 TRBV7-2 ASSPLTAPEFYGYT
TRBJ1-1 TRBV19 ASSITQIPNTEAF
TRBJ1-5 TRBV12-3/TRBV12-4 ASRAGVSQPQH
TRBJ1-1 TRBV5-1 ASSLVTDGTEAF
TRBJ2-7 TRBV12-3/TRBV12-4 ASSFYLAGGHYEQY
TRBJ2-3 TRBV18 ASSPIVSTDTQY
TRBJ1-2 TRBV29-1 SVEWGHYGYT
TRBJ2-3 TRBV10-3 AISFSGRTDTQY
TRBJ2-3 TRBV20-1 SASVLRTSTDTQY
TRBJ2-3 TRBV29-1 SVTGLAGDTQY
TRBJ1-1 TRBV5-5 ASSSSGRRLNTEAF
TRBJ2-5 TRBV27 ASSLSSLSRETQY
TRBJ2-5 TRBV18 ASSRAQETQN
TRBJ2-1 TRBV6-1 ASSPGTSGPGDEQF
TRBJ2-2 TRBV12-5 ASAGPTSGPKRGGELF
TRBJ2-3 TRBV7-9 ASSPQLARTDTQY
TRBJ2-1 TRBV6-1 ASKWLAGNNEQF
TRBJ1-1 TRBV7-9 ASSLAGARNAEAF
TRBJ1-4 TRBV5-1 ASSFVGDRGLEKLF
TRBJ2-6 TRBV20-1 SADPGAWGANVLT
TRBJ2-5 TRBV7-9 ASSLVGGHLSAQY
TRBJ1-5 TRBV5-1 ASSLGAGTSSNQPQH
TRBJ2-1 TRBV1 TSSRTSGALNEQF
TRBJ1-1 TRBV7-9 ASSLAYQNPEAF
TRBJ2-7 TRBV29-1 SVGDPDEQY
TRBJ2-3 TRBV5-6 ASSFGTGRVVGTDTQY
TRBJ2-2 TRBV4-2 ASSGQLTGELF
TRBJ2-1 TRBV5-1 ASSPEAEIYNEQF
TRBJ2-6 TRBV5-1 ASFPTRSGANVLT
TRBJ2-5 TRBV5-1 ASSLYGQGAGETQY
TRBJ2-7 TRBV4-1 ASSQGGAERSYGQY
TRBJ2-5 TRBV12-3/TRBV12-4 ASSIRDRGRQEETQY
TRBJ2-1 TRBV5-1 ASSFPVAGENEQF
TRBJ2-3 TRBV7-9 ASRVTPSTDTQY
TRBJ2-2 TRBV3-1 ASSHSEGLAGNTGELF
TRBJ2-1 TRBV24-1 ATSHSSGGQGAGEQF
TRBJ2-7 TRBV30 AWSRDRTHEQY
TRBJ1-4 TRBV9 VSSGAHWGKLF
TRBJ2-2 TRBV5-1 ASSLATRSSTSRWIPGELF
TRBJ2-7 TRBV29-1 SVGPLGTQAYEQY
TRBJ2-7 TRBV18 ASSPPRRGLEYEQY
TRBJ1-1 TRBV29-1 SARTGGMNTEAF